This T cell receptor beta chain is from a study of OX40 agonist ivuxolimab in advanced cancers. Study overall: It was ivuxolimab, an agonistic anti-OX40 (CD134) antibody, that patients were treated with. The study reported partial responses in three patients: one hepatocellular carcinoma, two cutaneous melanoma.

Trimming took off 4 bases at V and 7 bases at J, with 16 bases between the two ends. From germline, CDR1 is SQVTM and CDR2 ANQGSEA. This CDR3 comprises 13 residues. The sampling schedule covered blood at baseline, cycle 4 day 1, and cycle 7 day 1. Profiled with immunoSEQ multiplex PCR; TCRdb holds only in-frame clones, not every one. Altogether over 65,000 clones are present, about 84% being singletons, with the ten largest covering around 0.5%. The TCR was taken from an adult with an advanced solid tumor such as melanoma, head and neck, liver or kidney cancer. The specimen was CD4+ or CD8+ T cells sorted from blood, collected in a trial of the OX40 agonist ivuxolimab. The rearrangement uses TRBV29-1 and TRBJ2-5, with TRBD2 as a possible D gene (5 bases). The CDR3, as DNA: TGCAGCGTTGTAATCACTCAGAGCGGGACCCAGTACTTC. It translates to CSVVITQSGTQYF.